This record concerns one T cell receptor (beta chain) sequence. This entry belongs to a study of cytomegalovirus exposure and HLA in healthy donors. With 7 bases removed from V and 8 bases from J, the gap between germline ends came to 17 bases. Germline values: CDR1 LNHDA, CDR2 SQIVND (reference sequence). This CDR3 has 13 amino acids. The PCR made use of 60 Vbeta and 13 Jbeta primers. Libraries were prepared by immunoSEQ multiplex PCR; TCRdb keeps only in-frame clonotypes and omits some of them. The sample contains 85,000 to 120,000 clones, 75% of which appear only once. The sequence was obtained from a man in his forties in good health and CMV-seronegative. This rearrangement joins TRBV19 to TRBJ1-2; D gene uncertain. The sequenced sample was PBMCs. The CDR3 region has the DNA TGTGCCAGTACCCCGCGGGGTCTGTTGGGCTACACCTTC. Encoded protein: CASTPRGLLGYTF. Drawing the rest from reference TRBV19 and TRBJ1-2, the complete variable domain is DGGITQSPKYLFRKEGQNVTLSCEQNLNHDAMYWYRQDPGQGLRLIYYSQIVNDFQKGDIAEGYSVSREKKESFPLTVTSAQKNPTAFYLCASTPRGLLGYTFGSGTRLTVV.